This TCR beta chain originates from a study of T cells after yellow fever vaccination. Per germline, CDR1 LNHNV and CDR2 YYDKDF (reference sequence). The V gene end was trimmed by 3 bases and the J gene end by 3 bases; junction bases not matched to a gene: 14. The length of the CDR3 is 20 residues. This clonotype occurred a few times. Its cognate antigen is unknown. Study-wide points: Secondary responses were weaker yet peaked faster, day 5 versus 15. The CD4 compartment and the CD8 compartment contained a small share of clonotypes in common. Post-booster repertoires again held most primary-vaccination clones (approximately 96% CD4, about 88% CD8).

Each CDR3 protein is one row after TCRdb ran MiXCR on the 5' RACE reads. The table records about 360,000 distinct CDR3 sequences, over 5% of them present only once. This material consisted of PBMCs, taken 5 days after the yellow fever booster vaccination. The chain couples TRBV15 to TRBJ2-1; TRBD2 matches 13 bases. The sequence was obtained from a man in his thirties or forties who received the YFV17D yellow fever vaccine. CDR3 in DNA: TGTGCCACCAGCAGGCGTCCGGTTCCCCGACTAGCGGGGGGCTACAATGAGCAGTTCTTC. Translation: CATSRRPVPRLAGGYNEQFF. The full variable domain, rest sourced from reference TRBV15 and TRBJ2-1, is DAMVIQNPRYQVTQFGKPVTLSCSQTLNHNVMYWYQQKSSQAPKLLFHYYDKDFNNEADTPDNFQSRRPNTSFCFLDIRSPGLGDTAMYLCATSRRPVPRLAGGYNEQFFGPGTRLTVL.